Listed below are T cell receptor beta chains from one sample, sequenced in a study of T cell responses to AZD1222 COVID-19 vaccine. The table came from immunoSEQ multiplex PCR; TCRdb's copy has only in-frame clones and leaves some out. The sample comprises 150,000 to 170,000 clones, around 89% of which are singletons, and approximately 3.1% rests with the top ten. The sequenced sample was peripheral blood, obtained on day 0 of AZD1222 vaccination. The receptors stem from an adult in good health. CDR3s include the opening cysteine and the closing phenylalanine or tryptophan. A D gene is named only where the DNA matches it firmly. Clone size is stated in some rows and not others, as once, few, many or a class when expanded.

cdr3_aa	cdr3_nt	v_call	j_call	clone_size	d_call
CASSPTGMGTEAFF	TGTGCCAGCAGTCCAACAGGGATGGGGACTGAAGCTTTCTTT	TRBV7-2	TRBJ1-1	-	-
CASSLDWGGEKLFF	TGTGCCAGCAGCCTGGACTGGGGGGGAGAAAAACTGTTTTTT	TRBV7-2	TRBJ1-4	few	-
CASRAWGQGNYEQYF	TGTGCCAGTAGGGCTTGGGGGCAGGGGAACTACGAGCAGTACTTC	TRBV19	TRBJ2-7	once	-
CASTSGQGRETQYF	TGTGCCAGCACCAGCGGACAGGGTAGGGAGACCCAGTACTTC	TRBV28	TRBJ2-5	-	TRBD1
CASSLAVGGTQYF	TGTGCCAGCAGTCTAGCGGTCGGCGGGACCCAGTACTTC	TRBV2	TRBJ2-5	-	TRBD2
CASSGQPLGAQYF	TGTGCCAGCAGCGGACAACCCCTGGGGGCGCAGTATTTT	TRBV6-4	TRBJ2-3	-	-
CASRPDITGNTIYF	TGTGCCAGCAGACCCGACATCACTGGAAACACCATATATTTT	TRBV3-1/TRBV3-2	TRBJ1-3	-	-
CASSYSLGADNEQFF	TGTGCCAGCAGTTACTCGCTGGGGGCAGACAATGAGCAGTTCTTC	TRBV6-5	TRBJ2-1	-	-
CASSQAGLYNSPLHF	TGTGCCAGCAGCCAGGCGGGACTCTATAATTCACCCCTCCACTTT	TRBV3-1/TRBV3-2	TRBJ1-6	-	-
CASVGAGDRTSEYEQFF	TGTGCCAGCGTTGGTGCTGGGGACAGGACCTCGGAATATGAGCAGTTCTTC	TRBV28	TRBJ2-1	-	TRBD1
CASSLRGPQETQYF	TGTGCCAGTAGTCTCAGGGGACCCCAAGAGACCCAGTACTTC	TRBV19	TRBJ2-5	-	-
CASSLSWDTLETQYF	TGTGCCAGCAGTTTATCGTGGGACACCCTGGAGACCCAGTACTTC	TRBV28	TRBJ2-5	-	-
CASSYSELEQFF	TGTGCCAGCAGCTACAGTGAGCTTGAGCAGTTCTTC	TRBV9	TRBJ2-1	many	-
CASSQDVVPGTGDGEQYF	TGTGCCAGCAGCCAAGATGTCGTCCCTGGGACAGGGGATGGTGAGCAGTACTTC	TRBV14	TRBJ2-7	-	TRBD1
CASSYSPGQGATTEAFF	TGTGCCAGCAGTTACTCGCCGGGACAGGGGGCGACCACTGAAGCTTTCTTT	TRBV6-2/TRBV6-3	TRBJ1-1	-	TRBD1
CASISGQGTYGYTF	TGTGCCAGCATCTCGGGACAGGGCACCTATGGCTACACCTTC	TRBV28	TRBJ1-2	once	TRBD1
CASSLRDRGNSPLHF	TGTGCCAGCAGTCTCCGAGACAGGGGAAATTCACCCCTCCACTTT	TRBV6-5	TRBJ1-6	-	TRBD1
CASSNGQVNEQFF	TGTGCCAGCAGTAACGGACAGGTTAATGAGCAGTTCTTC	TRBV6-5	TRBJ2-1	-	TRBD1
CASSAGQLYGYTF	TGTGCCAGCAGTGCCGGACAGCTCTATGGCTACACCTTC	TRBV25-1	TRBJ1-2	-	-
CASSFQGIEETQYF	TGCGCCAGCAGCTTTCAGGGGATAGAAGAGACCCAGTACTTC	TRBV5-1	TRBJ2-5	few	-
CSARDLQSYTF	TGCAGTGCTAGAGATCTACAGAGCTACACCTTC	TRBV20-1	TRBJ1-2	-	-
CASSEPDPYNEQFF	TGTGCCAGCAGTGAACCGGACCCCTACAATGAGCAGTTCTTC	TRBV6-1	TRBJ2-1	-	-
CASSGGLAGVNEQFF	TGTGCCAGCAGTGGAGGACTAGCGGGGGTAAATGAGCAGTTCTTC	TRBV2	TRBJ2-1	-	TRBD2
CASSVEDSSTSNYGYTF	TGTGCCAGCAGCGTAGAGGATTCGAGTACATCTAACTATGGCTACACCTTC	TRBV9	TRBJ1-2	-	-
CASRTGLGSGNTIYF	TGTGCCAGCAGAACGGGACTGGGCTCTGGAAACACCATATATTTT	TRBV27	TRBJ1-3	-	-
CASSLVVVGQGEQYF	TGTGCCAGCAGCTTAGTGGTGGTAGGCCAGGGGGAGCAGTACTTC	TRBV11-2	TRBJ2-7	-	-
CASSYDRGETQYF	TGTGCCAGCTCATATGACAGGGGAGAGACCCAGTACTTC	TRBV18	TRBJ2-5	-	TRBD1
CASSQGTASGNTIYF	TGTGCCAGCTCGCAAGGGACAGCCTCTGGAAACACCATATATTTT	TRBV18	TRBJ1-3	-	TRBD1
CASTPIDKGTVYGYTF	TGTGCCAGTACTCCCATAGATAAGGGGACGGTCTATGGCTACACCTTC	TRBV19	TRBJ1-2	-	-
CASIPGGRQNYGYTF	TGTGCCAGTATACCTGGTGGTCGGCAAAACTATGGCTACACCTTC	TRBV19	TRBJ1-2	-	-
CASTKQGWDTEAFF	TGCGCCAGCACTAAACAGGGTTGGGACACTGAAGCTTTCTTT	TRBV4-3	TRBJ1-1	many	-
CASAVGVMSGNTIYF	TGTGCCTCAGCGGTCGGGGTGATGTCTGGAAACACCATATATTTT	TRBV7-8	TRBJ1-3	-	-
CASSPLGGGASNQPQHF	TGTGCCAGCAGTCCTCTTGGGGGGGGCGCGAGCAATCAGCCCCAGCATTTT	TRBV6-6	TRBJ1-5	-	-
CASSLTGVTTGELFF	TGTGCCAGCAGCCTTACAGGGGTGACCACCGGGGAGCTGTTTTTT	TRBV6-5	TRBJ2-2	-	TRBD1
CASSDDEYPLMDSPLHF	TGTGCCAGCAGTGATGACGAATACCCCCTTATGGATTCACCCCTCCACTTT	TRBV2	TRBJ1-6	-	-
CASSSGVSNQPQHF	TGCGCCAGCAGCTCGGGGGTCTCCAATCAGCCCCAGCATTTT	TRBV5-1	TRBJ1-5	once	-
CASSSGQYNTGELFF	TGCGCCAGCAGCTCGGGACAGTACAACACCGGGGAGCTGTTTTTT	TRBV5-1	TRBJ2-2	-	TRBD1
CASSVGTQYGYTF	TGTGCCAGCAGTGTCGGGACTCAGTATGGCTACACCTTC	TRBV6-2/TRBV6-3	TRBJ1-2	-	-
CASSKGGDFNYGYTF	TGTGCCAGCAGCAAAGGGGGGGATTTTAACTATGGCTACACCTTC	TRBV27	TRBJ1-2	once	-
CASSLGTENSPLHF	TGTGCCAGCAGCTTGGGGACAGAAAATTCACCCCTCCACTTT	TRBV5-6	TRBJ1-6	few	-
CASSPPQGNTEAFF	TGTGCCAGCTCACCACCCCAGGGGAACACTGAAGCTTTCTTT	TRBV18	TRBJ1-1	-	-
CATLLGAGVTDTQYF	TGTGCCACCCTATTAGGAGCGGGGGTCACAGATACGCAGTATTTT	TRBV6-5	TRBJ2-3	-	TRBD2
CSVEGTSGGSYNEQFF	TGCAGCGTTGAAGGCACTAGCGGGGGGTCCTACAATGAGCAGTTCTTC	TRBV29-1	TRBJ2-1	-	TRBD2
CASSQVSGAAEAFF	TGTGCCAGCAGCCAAGTTTCAGGCGCTGCTGAAGCTTTCTTT	TRBV3-1/TRBV3-2	TRBJ1-1	-	-
CASSLGSGGNTIYF	TGTGCCAGCAGCTTAGGGTCCGGGGGAAACACCATATATTTT	TRBV11-2	TRBJ1-3	-	-
CASRDSTSGYTF	TGTGCCAGCAGGGACAGCACGTCTGGCTACACCTTC	TRBV2	TRBJ1-2	-	-
CASSLARGSQAFF	TGTGCCAGCAGCTTAGCGAGAGGGAGTCAAGCTTTCTTT	TRBV7-9	TRBJ1-1	few	-
CSVETGTYEQYF	TGCAGCGTTGAGACAGGGACCTACGAGCAGTACTTC	TRBV29-1	TRBJ2-7	-	TRBD1
CASGLPPNYGYTF	TGTGCTAGTGGTTTGCCCCCTAACTATGGCTACACCTTC	TRBV12-5	TRBJ1-2	-	-
CASSRAYYGYTF	TGTGCCAGCAGTCGGGCCTACTATGGCTACACCTTC	TRBV13	TRBJ1-2	-	-
CATSDRSGGANEQFF	TGTGCCACCAGTGATCGCAGCGGGGGGGCGAATGAGCAGTTCTTC	TRBV24-1	TRBJ2-1	once	TRBD2
CASSSRWEQLYEQYF	TGTGCCAGCAGCTCTAGGTGGGAACAGCTCTACGAGCAGTACTTC	TRBV5-6	TRBJ2-7	once	-
CASSYSWGGGNEQFF	TGTGCCAGCAGTTACAGTTGGGGAGGTGGCAATGAGCAGTTCTTC	TRBV6-5	TRBJ2-1	few	-